This T cell receptor beta chain was identified during a study of blood T cell repertoires in COVID-19. This clone has just one count. Participants reported their clinical history, and cohort assignment relied on those reports. TCRdb keeps only in-frame clones here, not all; method: immunoSEQ multiplex PCR. Here the sample spans 310,000 or so clones, about 85% being singletons. The clonotype was recovered from a woman aged 25 to 45 who had recovered from COVID-19. Sequencing was done on a sample of PBMCs or T cells enriched from blood (not recorded which).

CDR3 in DNA: TGTGCCAGTAGTAGTATAGGCAATCAGCCCCAGCATTTT. Amino acid sequence: CASSSIGNQPQHF. The V call is TRBV19, the J call TRBJ1-5; D gene ambiguous. This CDR3 has 13 residues. CDR1 and CDR2 (germline): LNHDA, SQIVND (reference sequence). Trimming pared 4 bases from V and 2 bases from J, leaving 6 bases between.